The source of this T cell receptor (beta chain) is a study of blood T cell repertoires in COVID-19. Per the study methods: Amplification from reference gene primers served as the basis for estimated nucleated cell counts. Here immunoSEQ multiplex PCR was the method, and the copy in TCRdb shows in-frame clones only, minus some. Clone size and V and J calls were adopted from that table, with D and trimming inferred from the DNA. The repertoire holds fewer than 350,000 clones, with more than 75% as singletons. The V segment lost 5 bases and the J segment 4 bases; nucleotides outside the gene matches: 7. There are 15 residues in the CDR3. Germline CDR1 reads WSHSY; CDR2 reads SAAADI.

The sample taken for sequencing was peripheral blood. The sequence was obtained from a woman aged 45 to 65 who had recovered from COVID-19. The chain combines TRBV10-2 with TRBJ1-1; TRBD1 matches 10 bases. The CDR3 DNA is TGCGCCAGCAGTATGAAAGGACAGGGGGGCACTGAAGCTTTCTTT. This codes for CASSMKGQGGTEAFF.